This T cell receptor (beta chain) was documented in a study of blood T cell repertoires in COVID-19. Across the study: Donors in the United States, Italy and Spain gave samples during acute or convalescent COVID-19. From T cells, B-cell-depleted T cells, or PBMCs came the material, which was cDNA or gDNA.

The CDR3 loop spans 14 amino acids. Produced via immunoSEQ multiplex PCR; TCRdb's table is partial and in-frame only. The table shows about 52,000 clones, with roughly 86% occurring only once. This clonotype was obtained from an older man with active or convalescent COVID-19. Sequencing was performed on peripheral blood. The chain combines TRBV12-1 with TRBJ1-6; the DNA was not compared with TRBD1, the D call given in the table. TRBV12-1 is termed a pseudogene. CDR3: CARDRGRYNSPLHF. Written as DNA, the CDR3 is TGTGCCCGCGACAGGGGCAGGTATAATTCACCCCTCCACTTT.